This TCR beta chain was identified in a study of blood T cell repertoires in COVID-19. Study-level background: Acute and convalescent COVID-19 specimens originated in the United States, Italy and Spain. T cells, B-cell-depleted T cells, or PBMCs supplied cDNA or gDNA.

The V and J ends lost 3 bases and 2 bases respectively, with 5 bases between them. Germline V lookup: CDR1 SNHLY, CDR2 FYNNEI. This CDR3 is 12 amino acids long. Followed longitudinally, the Seattle patients had been enrolled during active infection. Original handling: Amplified reference gene primers provided the basis for estimating nucleated cell counts. TCRdb keeps only in-frame clones here, not all; method: immunoSEQ multiplex PCR. D and trimming were read from the DNA, whereas the V and J calls and clone size are those reported in that table. Here the sample spans about 69,000 clones, 84% being singletons.

This chain connects TRBV2 to TRBJ2-7; D unclear. The source material was peripheral blood. The receptor comes from a man in his fifties with COVID-19, enrolled during active disease. The CDR3 is CASSEQAYEQYF. For the CDR3, the DNA is TGTGCCAGCAGTGAGCAGGCCTACGAGCAGTACTTC.